The 21 T cell receptor beta chains listed next were all sequenced from one sample in a study of T cells in Graves' hyperthyroidism and ophthalmopathy. Amplification targeted TCR beta CDR3 regions from RNA transcripts. The HTBI primer set was used in a first-round RT-PCR of the TCR CDR3. MiXCR was run by TCRdb on the multiplex PCR reads, yielding one entry per CDR3 protein. The data contain under 700,000 distinct CDR3 sequences, about half of them singletons. Sequencing was done on a sample of peripheral blood or thyroid tissue (not recorded which). The receptors stem from a woman between 18 and 30 years old with Graves' hyperthyroidism.

The chain couples TRBV2 to TRBJ1-3; the match to TRBD1 covers 7 bases. The CDR3 runs to 15 residues. Germline V gives CDR1 SNHLY, CDR2 FYNNEI. Trimming at V came to 3 bases and at J to 0 bases, leaving 2 bases not matched to a gene. CDR3 sequence: CASSDDRVSGNTIYF. DNA for the CDR3: TGTGCCAGCAGTGACGACAGGGTCTCTGGAAACACCATATATTTT.

About this clonotype: This may come from a read error, since a much larger clone is one base off. The chain recombines TRBV29-1 with TRBJ2-2, with a tentative D call TRBD2 (6 bases). There are 11 residues in the CDR3. Germline V CDR1 and CDR2: SQVTM, ANQGSEA. The CDR3 sequence: CSVRIGGEPFF. CDR3 nucleotides: TGCAGCGTGAGAATCGGCGGGGAGCCGTTTTTT.

This clonotype was observed a few times. The rearrangement links TRBV9 to TRBJ2-5, with 7 nucleotides matching TRBD2. V gave up 5 bases and J gave up 5 bases; unmatched junction bases: 9. In germline, CDR1 is SGDLS, CDR2 YYNGEE. The CDR3 length is 14 residues. The CDR3 is CASSLGLVDETQYF. The CDR3 nucleotides are TGTGCCAGCAGTTTAGGACTAGTAGATGAGACCCAGTACTTC.

This clonotype was seen a single time. V usage is TRBV7-2 and J usage is TRBJ1-4; no definite D call. The V end lost 3 bases, the J end lost 6 bases, and 17 bases lay between the germline ends. The CDR3 totals 16 residues. Germline V gives CDR1 SGHTA, CDR2 FQGNSA. CDR3 sequence (DNA): TGTGCCAGCAGCTTGGCCATCGGGTCCACTGATGAAAAACTGTTTTTT. It translates to CASSLAIGSTDEKLFF.

J is TRBJ2-7 and V is TRBV29-1, with D possibly matching TRBD2 (6 bases). Between the trimmed V and J ends, which lost 6 bases and 6 bases, there was a span of 21 bases. Germline V gene data show CDR1 as SQVTM and CDR2 as ANQGSEA. This CDR3 has 14 amino acids. CDR3 sequence reads: CSVTRESTWGEQYF. The CDR3 DNA is TGCAGCGTCACCCGGGAGTCCACATGGGGCGAGCAGTACTTC.

The rearrangement links TRBV2 to TRBJ2-7; no clear D gene. The V gene's germline CDR1 is SNHLY and CDR2 FYNNEI. The CDR3 covers 13 residues. The CDR3 DNA reads TGTGCTAGAATGCTGGAGAGCTCCTACGAGCAGTACTTC. Its translation is CARMLESSYEQYF.

The chain has TRBV6-4 and TRBJ2-7; weak D call: TRBD1 (6 bases). The V and J ends lost 3 bases and 3 bases respectively, with 12 bases between them. This CDR3 has 14 amino acids. From germline, CDR1 is MRHNA and CDR2 SNTAGT. The CDR3 region has the DNA TGTGCCAGCAGTGATCTCCGAGGGGGCTACGAGCAGTACTTC. It encodes CASSDLRGGYEQYF.

For this clonotype: Its ends do not fully match the called genes, so a read error is possible. The chain has TRBV7-9 and TRBJ1-2; D may be TRBD1 (5 bases). This CDR3 region has 11 residues. Germline V lookup: CDR1 SEHNR, CDR2 FQNEAQ (reference sequence). The CDR3 DNA follows: TGCGCCAGCAGCCGCGGGGGTGGCTACACCTTC. Translating it yields CASSRGGGYTF.

The table lists this clonotype with a few counts. The chain joins TRBV7-6 to TRBJ1-1; 7 positions agree with TRBD1. The CDR3 runs 12 residues. Germline V lookup: CDR1 SGHVS, CDR2 FNYEAQ. The ends lost 8 bases at V and 1 base at J; junction bases unmatched: 1. CDR3 nucleotides: TGTGCCAGCCCAGGGGGGAACACTGAAGCTTTCTTT. Its translation: CASPGGNTEAFF.

CDR3 nucleotides: TGTGCCAGCAGCTTAACCCCAGGGGCCAGGGATGGCTACACCTTC. It translates to CASSLTPGARDGYTF. The rearrangement joins TRBV7-2 to TRBJ1-2, with D possibly being TRBD1 (6 bases). Trimming pared 2 bases from V and 6 bases from J, leaving 16 bases between. CDR1 and CDR2 (germline): SGHTA, FQGNSA. This CDR3 region has 15 residues.

This clonotype was seen only a few times. The chain couples TRBV9 to TRBJ1-1, with D possibly matching TRBD1 (5 bases). This CDR3 contains 14 residues. Between the trimmed V and J ends, which lost 4 bases and 6 bases, there was a span of 16 bases. Germline V lookup: CDR1 SGDLS, CDR2 YYNGEE. The CDR3 nucleotides are TGTGCCAGCAGCCAGGGCCGGGTGGTCGCTGAAGCTTTCTTT. Amino acids: CASSQGRVVAEAFF.

This clonotype was seen at least ten times. The gene calls are TRBV29-1 and TRBJ2-7, with D possibly being TRBD2 (5 bases). The V gene lost 7 bases and the J gene lost 5 bases, with 18 bases spanning the gap. CDR3 length equals 13 residues. Looked up from germline, CDR1 is SQVTM and CDR2 is ANQGSEA. CDR3 nucleotide sequence: TGCAGCGCTCTGCCGGGGAGCTCAGACGAGCAGTACTTC. Translating gives CSALPGSSDEQYF.

This clonotype was seen more than once but under ten times. The germline gene is not matched at one end of the junction; a read error may be the cause. This chain links TRBV11-2 with TRBJ2-5; D may be TRBD2 (7 bases). The CDR3 consists of 14 residues. Germline V gives CDR1 SGHAT, CDR2 FQNNGV. DNA for the CDR3: TGTGCCAGCAGTTTAGAGTTTAGGGGGGGGACCCAGTACTTC. Translated, it gives CASSLEFRGGTQYF.

Notes on this clonotype: Sequence at one end of the junction differs from germline and may be a read error. J is TRBJ1-1 and V is TRBV24-1; TRBD1 might be the D (5 bases). The V gene's germline CDR1 is KGHDR and CDR2 SFDVKD. The CDR3 is 14 amino acids. Written as DNA, the CDR3 is TGTGCCAGCAGTGAGGGCGGGGGGAGCACTGAAGCTTTCTTT. It yields the protein CASSEGGGSTEAFF.

This clonotype came up a few times. J is TRBJ2-7 and V is TRBV12-3 or TRBV12-4; no clear D. This CDR3 is built from 12 residues. Trimming removed 4 bases at V and 3 bases at J, with 7 bases between. For the CDR3, the DNA is TGTGCCAGCAGTTCGAATCACTACGAGCAGTACTTC. Translated: CASSSNHYEQYF.

This sequence joins TRBV25-1 and TRBJ2-2; TRBD2 aligns across 14 bases. Germline loops: CDR1 MGHDK, CDR2 SYGVNS. This CDR3 region has 17 residues. V lost 6 bases, J lost 1 base, and 4 bases stayed unmatched. CDR3 coding DNA: TGTGCCAGCAGCTCGGGGACTAGCGGGAGGAACACCGGGGAGCTGTTTTTT. Its translation is CASSSGTSGRNTGELFF.

This clonotype was seen only a few times. The genes are TRBV2 and TRBJ1-5; D is unclear. CDR1 and CDR2 from the germline V gene are SNHLY and FYNNEI. The CDR3 contains 16 residues. Trimming pared 5 bases from V and 3 bases from J, leaving 17 bases between. Here the CDR3 DNA reads TGTGCCAGCAGTTACTCGGAGGCGGAGTCCAATCAGCCCCAGCATTTT. Translated: CASSYSEAESNQPQHF.

This clonotype was detected a few times. The CDR3 region has the DNA TGTGCCAGCAGCCAAGATTTGGGCCCCTACGAGCAGTACTTC. This codes for CASSQDLGPYEQYF. The rearrangement joins TRBV7-3 to TRBJ2-7; no clear D. Germline CDR1 reads SGHTA; CDR2 reads FQGTGA. The CDR3 covers 14 residues. V was pared by 5 bases and J by 2 bases, with 13 bases between.

Only one count was recorded for this clonotype. The CDR3 does not close with the conserved phenylalanine or tryptophan, likely indicating a read error. V usage is TRBV7-2 and J usage is TRBJ2-7, with D tentatively TRBD1 (5 bases). The CDR3 runs to 17 residues. The germline gives CDR1 SGHTA, CDR2 FQGNSA. The V end was cut by 6 bases, the J end by 2 bases, with 23 bases between. The CDR3 reads CASSRQKNYGYTYEQYL. The CDR3, as DNA: TGTGCCAGCAGTCGACAGAAGAACTATGGCTACACCTACGAGCAGTACTTA.

This clonotype has a handful of counts. The chain is built from TRBV20-1 and TRBJ1-1, with a possible D match to TRBD1 (5 bases). The V gene lost 3 bases and the J gene lost 3 bases, with 11 bases spanning the gap. The CDR3 has 13 amino acids. The germline V gene encodes CDR1 DFQATT and CDR2 SNEGSKA (reference sequence). CDR3 in DNA: TGCAGTGCTAGTTGGGACGGTTACACTGAAGCTTTCTTT. Encoded protein: CSASWDGYTEAFF.

The chain employs TRBV30 and TRBJ1-3; no firm D call. Trimming removed 7 bases at V and 4 bases at J, with 14 bases between. Germline V lookup: CDR1 GTSNPN, CDR2 SVGIG (reference sequence). The CDR3 length is 13 residues. CDR3 nucleotide sequence: TGTGCCTTTCGACGGTTCCCCGGAAACACCATATATTTT. This encodes CAFRRFPGNTIYF.